Below, one T cell receptor beta chain is given with its context. The entry originates in a study of CD8 T cells in Susac syndrome. Sequencing targeted TCR beta in T cells from blood (CD8+ and CD4+). Healthy donors, matched for age and sex, constituted the control group. It was negative isolation that provided the CD8+ and CD4+ T cells, whereas TEMRA cells were enriched by FACS. The germline V gene has CDR1 DFQATT and CDR2 SNEGSKA (reference sequence). V was trimmed by 0 bases and J by 12 bases, leaving 21 bases between them. This CDR3 spans 15 amino acids. RNA amounts of about 0.5 to 1 ug underwent reverse transcription with random hexamers. Multiplex PCR with immunoSEQ amplified the TCR beta CDR3 across 54 Vbeta and 13 Jbeta. One entry per CDR3 protein results from TCRdb running MiXCR on the immunoSEQ multiplex PCR reads. The sample comprises approximately 170,000 distinct CDR3 sequences, about 92% of which are singletons, and around 0.087% rests with the top ten.

The chain joins TRBV20-1 to TRBJ2-1; no clear D gene. The source of this sequence is a human donor in good health. Sequencing used CD4+ T cells from PBMCs. The CDR3 bases are TGCAGTGCTAGAGATCGCAGGCTCGGGCAGGATGCGCAGTTCTTC. This gives the protein CSARDRRLGQDAQFF.